The source of this TCR beta chain is a study of shared clonotypes between healthy human individuals. Trimming took 0 bases from V and 5 from J; bases not matched to a gene: 6. The V gene's germline CDR1 is SGDLS and CDR2 YYNGEE. The CDR3 spans 15 residues. This clone was recorded once. Its antigen is still unknown. Overall study findings and caveats: Shared across a few donors were 5% to 6% of the naive CD4 clonotypes.

CD8 cells regarded as naive lacked CD45RO, were positively chosen for CCR7, and omitted terminally differentiated effector memory CD45RA+ cells. Only in-frame clones appear in the TCRdb table, and some are missing; sequencing was by immunoSEQ multiplex PCR. Here the sample spans some 2 million clones, roughly 95% being singletons. The sequence was obtained from a young man in good health. The sequenced sample consisted of naive CD8+ T cells sorted from blood. The rearrangement links TRBV9 to TRBJ2-7; 9 bases map to TRBD1. The CDR3 nucleotides read TGTGCCAGCAGCGTAGGAACCGGGACAGGGCACGAGCAGTACTTC. It specifies CASSVGTGTGHEQYF.